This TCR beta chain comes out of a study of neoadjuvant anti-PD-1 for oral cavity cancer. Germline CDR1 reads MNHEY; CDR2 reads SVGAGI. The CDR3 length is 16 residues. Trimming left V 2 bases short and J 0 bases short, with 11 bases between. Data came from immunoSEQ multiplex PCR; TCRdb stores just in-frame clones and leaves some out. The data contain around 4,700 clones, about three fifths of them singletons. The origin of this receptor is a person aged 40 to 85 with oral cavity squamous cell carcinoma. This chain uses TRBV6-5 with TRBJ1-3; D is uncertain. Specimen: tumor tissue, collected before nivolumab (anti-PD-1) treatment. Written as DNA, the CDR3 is TGTGCCAGCAGTTACGGAAACACCCACTCTGGAAACACCATATATTTT. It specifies CASSYGNTHSGNTIYF.